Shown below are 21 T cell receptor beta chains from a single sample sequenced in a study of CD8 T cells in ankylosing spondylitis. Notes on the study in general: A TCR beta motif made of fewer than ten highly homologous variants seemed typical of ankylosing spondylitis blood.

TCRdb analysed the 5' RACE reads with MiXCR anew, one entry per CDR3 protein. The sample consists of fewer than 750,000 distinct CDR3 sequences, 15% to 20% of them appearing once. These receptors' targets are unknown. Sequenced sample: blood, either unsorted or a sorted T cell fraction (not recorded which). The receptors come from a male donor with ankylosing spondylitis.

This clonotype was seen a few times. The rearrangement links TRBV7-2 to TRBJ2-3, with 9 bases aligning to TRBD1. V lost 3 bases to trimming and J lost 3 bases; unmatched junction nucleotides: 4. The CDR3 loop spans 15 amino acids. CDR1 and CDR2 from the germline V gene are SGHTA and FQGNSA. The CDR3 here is CASSFGGTGTDTQYF. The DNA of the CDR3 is TGTGCCAGCAGCTTTGGTGGGACAGGGACAGATACGCAGTATTTT.

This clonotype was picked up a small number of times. The CDR3 DNA sequence: TGTGCCAGCAGTTACACGGTCGGGGAGCTGTTTTTT. Translation: CASSYTVGELFF. The chain recombines TRBV6-5 with TRBJ2-2; D is unresolved. Trimming removed 2 bases from V and 7 bases from J, with 5 bases in between. Germline V gene data show CDR1 as MNHEY and CDR2 as SVGAGI. This CDR3 spans 12 amino acids.

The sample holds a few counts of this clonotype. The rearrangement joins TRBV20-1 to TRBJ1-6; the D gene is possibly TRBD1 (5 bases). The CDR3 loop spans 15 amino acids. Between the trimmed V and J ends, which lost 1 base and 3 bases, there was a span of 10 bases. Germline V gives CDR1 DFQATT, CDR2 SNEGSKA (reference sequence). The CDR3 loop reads CSARGQGLYNSPLHF. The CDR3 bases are TGCAGTGCTAGAGGCCAGGGCCTCTATAATTCACCCCTCCACTTT.

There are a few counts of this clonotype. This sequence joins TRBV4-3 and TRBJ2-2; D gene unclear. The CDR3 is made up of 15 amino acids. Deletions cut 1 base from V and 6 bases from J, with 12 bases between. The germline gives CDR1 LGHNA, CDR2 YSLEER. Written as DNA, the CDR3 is TGCGCCAGCAGCCAAGCTGTCGACCTCCCCGGGGAGCTGTTTTTT. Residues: CASSQAVDLPGELFF.

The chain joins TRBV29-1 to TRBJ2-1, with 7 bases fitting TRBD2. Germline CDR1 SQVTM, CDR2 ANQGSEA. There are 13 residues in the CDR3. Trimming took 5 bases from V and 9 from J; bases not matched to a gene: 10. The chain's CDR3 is CSVPILAGAEQFF. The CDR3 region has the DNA TGCAGCGTTCCCATCTTAGCGGGTGCTGAGCAGTTCTTC.

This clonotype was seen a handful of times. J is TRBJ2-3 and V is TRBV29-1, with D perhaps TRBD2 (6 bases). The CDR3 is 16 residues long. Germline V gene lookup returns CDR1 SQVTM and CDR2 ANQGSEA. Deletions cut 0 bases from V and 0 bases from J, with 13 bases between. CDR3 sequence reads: CSVEDRAGTSTDTQYF. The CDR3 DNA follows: TGCAGCGTTGAAGATCGGGCGGGGACTAGCACAGATACGCAGTATTTT.

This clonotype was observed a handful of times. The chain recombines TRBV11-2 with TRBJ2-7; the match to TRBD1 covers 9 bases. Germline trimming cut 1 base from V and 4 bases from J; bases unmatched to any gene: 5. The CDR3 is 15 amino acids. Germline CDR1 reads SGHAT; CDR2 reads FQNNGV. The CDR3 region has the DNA TGTGCCAGCAGCTTAGGTGGGGACAGGGCGTACGAGCAGTACTTC. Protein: CASSLGGDRAYEQYF.

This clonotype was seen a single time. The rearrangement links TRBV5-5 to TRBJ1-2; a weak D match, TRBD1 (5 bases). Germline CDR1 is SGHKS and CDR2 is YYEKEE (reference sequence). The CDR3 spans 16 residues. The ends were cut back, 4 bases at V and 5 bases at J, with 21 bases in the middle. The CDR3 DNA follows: TGTGCCAGCAGCGGAAACCTACCAGGGACCTCTTATGGCTACACCTTC. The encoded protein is CASSGNLPGTSYGYTF.

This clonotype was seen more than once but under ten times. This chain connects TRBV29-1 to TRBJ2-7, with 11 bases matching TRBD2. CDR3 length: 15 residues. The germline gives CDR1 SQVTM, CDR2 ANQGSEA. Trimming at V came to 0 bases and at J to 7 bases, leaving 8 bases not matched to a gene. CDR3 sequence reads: CSVEEAETSGIEQYF. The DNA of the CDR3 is TGCAGCGTTGAAGAGGCAGAGACTAGCGGGATTGAGCAGTACTTC.

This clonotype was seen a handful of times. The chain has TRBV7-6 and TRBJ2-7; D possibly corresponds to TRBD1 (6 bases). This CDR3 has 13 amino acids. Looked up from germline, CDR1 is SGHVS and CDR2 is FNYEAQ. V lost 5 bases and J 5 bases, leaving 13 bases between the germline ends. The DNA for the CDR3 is TGTGCCAGCAGCCGGGGACAATTCCACGAGCAGTACTTC. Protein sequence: CASSRGQFHEQYF.

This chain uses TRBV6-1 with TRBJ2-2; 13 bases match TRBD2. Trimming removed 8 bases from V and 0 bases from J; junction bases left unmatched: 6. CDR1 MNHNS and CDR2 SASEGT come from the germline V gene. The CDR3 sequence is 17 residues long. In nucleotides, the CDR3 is TGTGCCAGCGGAAGACTAGCGGGGGGATCGAACACCGGGGAGCTGTTTTTT. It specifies CASGRLAGGSNTGELFF.

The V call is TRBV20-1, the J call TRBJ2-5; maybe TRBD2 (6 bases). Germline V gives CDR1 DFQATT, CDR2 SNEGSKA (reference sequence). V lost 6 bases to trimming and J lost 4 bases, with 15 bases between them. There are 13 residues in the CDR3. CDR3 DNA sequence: TGCAGTGCGCAAGTCGTCGGGGGAGAGACCCAGTACTTC. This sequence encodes CSAQVVGGETQYF.

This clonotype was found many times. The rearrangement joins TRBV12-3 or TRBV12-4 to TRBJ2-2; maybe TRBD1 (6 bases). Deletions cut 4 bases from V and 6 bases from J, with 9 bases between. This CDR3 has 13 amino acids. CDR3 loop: CASSYTGSGELFF. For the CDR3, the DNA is TGTGCCAGCAGTTACACAGGGTCCGGGGAGCTGTTTTTT.

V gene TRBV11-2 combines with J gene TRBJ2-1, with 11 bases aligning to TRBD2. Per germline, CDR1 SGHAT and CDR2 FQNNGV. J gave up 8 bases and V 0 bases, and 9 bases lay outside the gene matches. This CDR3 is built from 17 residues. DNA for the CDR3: TGTGCCAGCAGCTTAGAAAAAGTAGCGGGGGGGCCCCATGAGCAGTTCTTC. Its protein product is CASSLEKVAGGPHEQFF. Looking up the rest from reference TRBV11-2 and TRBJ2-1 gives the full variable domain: EAGVAQSPRYKIIEKRQSVAFWCNPISGHATLYWYQQILGQGPKLLIQFQNNGVVDDSQLPKDRFSAERLKGVDSTLKIQPAKLEDSAVYLCASSLEKVAGGPHEQFFGPGTRLTVL.

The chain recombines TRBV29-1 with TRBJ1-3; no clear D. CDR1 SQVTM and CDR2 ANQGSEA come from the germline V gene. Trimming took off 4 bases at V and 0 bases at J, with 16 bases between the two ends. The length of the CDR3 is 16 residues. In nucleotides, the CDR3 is TGCAGCGTTGTGGTGGCGGATACCCACTCTGGAAACACCATATATTTT. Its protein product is CSVVVADTHSGNTIYF.

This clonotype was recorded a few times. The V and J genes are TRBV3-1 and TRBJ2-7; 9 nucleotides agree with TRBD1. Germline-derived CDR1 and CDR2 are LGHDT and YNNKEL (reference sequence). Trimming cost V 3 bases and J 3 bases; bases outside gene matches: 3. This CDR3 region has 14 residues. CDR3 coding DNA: TGTGCCAGCAGCCATGGGACAGGGCTCTACGAGCAGTACTTC. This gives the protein CASSHGTGLYEQYF.

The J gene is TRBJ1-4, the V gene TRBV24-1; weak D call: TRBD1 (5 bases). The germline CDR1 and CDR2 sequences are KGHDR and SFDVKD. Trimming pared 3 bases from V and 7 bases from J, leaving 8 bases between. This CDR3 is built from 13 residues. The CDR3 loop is CATSDGAAEKLFF. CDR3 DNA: TGTGCCACCAGTGATGGGGCCGCTGAAAAACTGTTTTTT.

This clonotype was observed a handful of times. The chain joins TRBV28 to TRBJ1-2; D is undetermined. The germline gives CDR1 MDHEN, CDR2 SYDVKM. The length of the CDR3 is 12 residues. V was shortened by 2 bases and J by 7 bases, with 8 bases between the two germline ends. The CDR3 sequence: CASSLGAVGYTF. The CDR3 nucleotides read TGTGCCAGCAGTTTAGGCGCTGTTGGCTACACCTTC.

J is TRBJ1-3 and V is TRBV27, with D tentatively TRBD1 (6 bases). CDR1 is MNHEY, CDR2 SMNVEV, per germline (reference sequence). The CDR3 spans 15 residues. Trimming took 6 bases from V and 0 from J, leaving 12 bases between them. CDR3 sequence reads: CASRKQGSSGNTIYF. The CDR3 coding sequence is TGTGCCAGCAGAAAACAGGGTTCCTCTGGAAACACCATATATTTT.

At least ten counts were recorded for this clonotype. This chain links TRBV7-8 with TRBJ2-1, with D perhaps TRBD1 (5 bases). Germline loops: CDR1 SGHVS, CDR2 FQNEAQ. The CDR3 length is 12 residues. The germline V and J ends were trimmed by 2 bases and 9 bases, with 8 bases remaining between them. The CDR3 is CASSLFDSEQFF. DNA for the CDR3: TGTGCCAGCAGCTTATTCGACAGTGAGCAGTTCTTC.

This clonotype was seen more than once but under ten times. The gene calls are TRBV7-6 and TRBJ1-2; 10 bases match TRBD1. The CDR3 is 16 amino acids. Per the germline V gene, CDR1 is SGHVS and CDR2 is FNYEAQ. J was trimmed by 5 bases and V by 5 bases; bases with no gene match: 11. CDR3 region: CASSPSRRTGGYGYTF. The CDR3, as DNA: TGTGCCAGCAGCCCATCCCGGAGGACAGGGGGTTATGGCTACACCTTC.